The clone carrying this T cell receptor beta chain was counted once. Its antigen remains unidentified. Amplification used 60 Vbeta primers and 13 Jbeta primers. The method was immunoSEQ multiplex PCR; TCRdb's version includes in-frame clones alone and lacks a portion of them. The table records 120,000 to 150,000 clones, approximately 80% of them present only once. These data belong to a study of cytomegalovirus exposure and HLA in healthy donors. Germline assignment: CDR1 MNHNY and CDR2 SVGAGI (reference sequence). The CDR3 contains 14 residues. V lost 4 bases and J lost 3, with 10 bases in between. Whole-study findings and limits: Later genetic work tied a missense DCLRE1C variant to beta-chain V and J trimming. Cytomegalovirus-associated TCR beta chains were listed, numbering some 180. The majority of TCR sequences were rare, yet some public TCRs appeared in many donors.

This sequence originates from a male donor in good health and CMV-seronegative. The specimen sequenced was PBMCs. The chain joins TRBV6-6 to TRBJ1-3; possibly TRBD1 for D (5 bases). The CDR3 DNA follows: TGTGCCAGCAGTTGCAGGGATTGTGGAAACACCATATATTTT. This translates into CASSCRDCGNTIYF.